A single sample is the source of the 4 T cell receptor beta chains below, sequenced in a study of blood T cell repertoires in COVID-19. Clones were sequenced by immunoSEQ multiplex PCR, and TCRdb holds only the in-frame ones, with some missing. Of 250,000 to 350,000 clones in the sample, about nine tenths were seen once. Specimen: peripheral blood. The source is a woman aged 30 to 39 with COVID-19, enrolled during active disease.

The chain has TRBV9 and TRBJ1-1, with 7 bases aligning to TRBD1. The CDR3 covers 16 residues. Germline V lookup: CDR1 SGDLS, CDR2 YYNGEE. V lost 0 bases, J lost 9 bases, and 14 bases stayed unmatched. The CDR3 sequence: CASSVGPYRGDSQAFF. The CDR3 DNA is TGTGCCAGCAGCGTAGGTCCTTACAGGGGCGATTCTCAAGCTTTCTTT.

The chain links TRBV14 to TRBJ1-2; D not certain. This CDR3 spans 12 amino acids. Trimming took off 1 base at V and 8 bases at J, with 8 bases between the two ends. Looked up from germline, CDR1 is SGHDN and CDR2 is FVKESK. The CDR3 region is CASSQGGNGYTF. The CDR3 DNA sequence: TGTGCCAGCAGCCAAGGAGGGAACGGCTACACCTTC. The whole variable domain, filled in from reference TRBV14 and TRBJ1-2, reads EAGVTQFPSHSVIEKGQTVTLRCDPISGHDNLYWYRRVMGKEIKFLLHFVKESKQDESGMPNNRFLAERTGGTYSTLKVQPAELEDSGVYFCASSQGGNGYTFGSGTRLTVV.

This clone was detected once. The V call is TRBV12-3 or TRBV12-4, the J call TRBJ2-2; TRBD1 aligns across 9 bases. V shed 4 bases and J 8 bases; nucleotides not matched to a gene: 2. The CDR3 length is 13 residues. CDR3 region: CASSSTGGGELFF. The CDR3 DNA follows: TGTGCCAGCAGTTCGACAGGGGGAGGGGAGCTGTTTTTT.

The V and J genes are TRBV2 and TRBJ1-5; 12 positions match TRBD1. CDR1 SNHLY and CDR2 FYNNEI come from the germline V gene. V shed 5 bases, J shed 5 bases, and the junction held 1 base outside the gene matches. The CDR3 runs 14 residues. CDR3 amino acids: CASSRDRGHQPQHF. CDR3 DNA: TGTGCCAGCAGTCGGGACAGGGGGCATCAGCCCCAGCATTTT.